This is a list of T cell receptor beta chains from one sample in a study of post-analysis software for immune sequencing data. One entry per CDR3 protein results from TCRdb running MiXCR on the PCR reads. The table records some 800,000 distinct CDR3 sequences, 46% of them present only once. Sequencing was done on a sample of blood. The receptors were gathered from a girl between 10 and 17 years old with multiple sclerosis. Both conserved end residues are part of each CDR3. The order of the fields is J gene, clone size, CDR3 length, D gene, V gene, CDR3 protein, CDR3 DNA. A D gene is named only where the DNA matches it firmly. Only some rows state a clone size, as once, few, many or a class for expanded clones.

J gene: TRBJ2-7; clone size: few; CDR3 length: 16; D gene: .; V gene: TRBV6-1; CDR3 protein: CASNRNSDVGSYEQYF; CDR3 DNA: TGTGCCAGCAACCGAAACTCGGACGTCGGGTCCTACGAGCAGTACTTC
J gene: TRBJ2-1; clone size: .; CDR3 length: 14; D gene: .; V gene: TRBV12-3/TRBV12-4; CDR3 protein: CASRRTDSYNEQFF; CDR3 DNA: TGTGCCAGCAGACGGACAGACTCCTACAATGAGCAGTTCTTC
J gene: TRBJ2-1; clone size: .; CDR3 length: 15; D gene: TRBD2; V gene: TRBV7-9; CDR3 protein: CASSWTSGKWDEQFF; CDR3 DNA: TGTGCCAGCAGTTGGACTAGCGGAAAATGGGATGAGCAGTTCTTC
J gene: TRBJ2-7; clone size: few; CDR3 length: 12; D gene: .; V gene: TRBV6-2/TRBV6-3; CDR3 protein: CASSYSRNEQYF; CDR3 DNA: TGTGCCAGCAGTTACTCACGGAACGAGCAGTACTTC
J gene: TRBJ2-1; clone size: .; CDR3 length: 15; D gene: TRBD1; V gene: TRBV27; CDR3 protein: CASALGTGMYNEQFF; CDR3 DNA: TGTGCCAGCGCCCTGGGGACAGGGATGTACAATGAGCAGTTCTTC
J gene: TRBJ1-4; clone size: .; CDR3 length: 15; D gene: TRBD1; V gene: TRBV2; CDR3 protein: CASNLMGQGNEKLFF; CDR3 DNA: TGTGCCAGCAATTTAATGGGACAGGGCAATGAAAAACTGTTTTTT
J gene: TRBJ1-2; clone size: .; CDR3 length: 19; D gene: TRBD1; V gene: TRBV5-1; CDR3 protein: CASSLGLGQGRVKNSGYTF; CDR3 DNA: TGCGCCAGCAGCTTAGGCTTGGGACAGGGACGGGTCAAGAATTCGGGCTACACCTTC
J gene: TRBJ2-6; clone size: .; CDR3 length: 17; D gene: .; V gene: TRBV7-8; CDR3 protein: CASSLRPGLSGANVLTF; CDR3 DNA: TGTGCCAGCAGCCTACGACCCGGACTCTCTGGGGCCAACGTCCTGACTTTC
J gene: TRBJ2-1; clone size: many; CDR3 length: 15; D gene: .; V gene: TRBV5-1; CDR3 protein: CASSRGRRSYNEQFF; CDR3 DNA: TGCGCCAGCAGCAGGGGCAGGAGATCCTACAATGAGCAGTTCTTC
J gene: TRBJ2-3; clone size: few; CDR3 length: 18; D gene: TRBD2; V gene: TRBV12-3/TRBV12-4; CDR3 protein: CASSPDRLAGTQRDTQYF; CDR3 DNA: TGTGCCAGCAGTCCCGACCGACTAGCGGGTACCCAACGGGATACGCAGTATTTT
J gene: TRBJ2-6; clone size: .; CDR3 length: 15; D gene: .; V gene: TRBV7-9; CDR3 protein: CASSLGEAGANVLTF; CDR3 DNA: TGTGCCAGCAGCTTGGGGGAGGCTGGGGCCAACGTCCTGACTTTC
J gene: TRBJ2-1; clone size: .; CDR3 length: 15; D gene: .; V gene: TRBV7-9; CDR3 protein: CASSLVPSEGNEQFF; CDR3 DNA: TGTGCCAGCAGCTTAGTACCTAGCGAAGGAAATGAGCAGTTCTTC
J gene: TRBJ1-5; clone size: .; CDR3 length: 14; D gene: .; V gene: TRBV7-2; CDR3 protein: CASSLVRANQPQHF; CDR3 DNA: TGTGCCAGCAGCTTAGTACGGGCCAATCAGCCCCAGCATTTT
J gene: TRBJ1-2; clone size: few; CDR3 length: 14; D gene: .; V gene: TRBV4-2; CDR3 protein: CASSQEAGSYGYTF; CDR3 DNA: TGTGCCAGCAGCCAAGAGGCAGGGTCTTATGGCTACACCTTC
J gene: TRBJ2-2; clone size: .; CDR3 length: 13; D gene: TRBD1; V gene: TRBV30; CDR3 protein: CASWTGGTGELFF; CDR3 DNA: TGTGCCTCGTGGACAGGGGGCACCGGGGAGCTGTTTTTT
J gene: TRBJ2-5; clone size: .; CDR3 length: 15; D gene: .; V gene: TRBV5-1; CDR3 protein: CASSSLRGAQETQYF; CDR3 DNA: TGTGCCAGCAGCTCCCTAAGGGGGGCGCAAGAGACCCAGTACTTC
J gene: TRBJ1-1; clone size: .; CDR3 length: 11; D gene: .; V gene: TRBV7-2; CDR3 protein: CASGLNAEAFF; CDR3 DNA: TGTGCCAGCGGACTGAACGCTGAAGCTTTCTTT
J gene: TRBJ2-7; clone size: once; CDR3 length: 16; D gene: .; V gene: TRBV7-2; CDR3 protein: CASSFRLVPGGDEQYF; CDR3 DNA: TGTGCCAGCAGCTTTAGGCTTGTGCCAGGGGGGGACGAGCAGTACTTC
J gene: TRBJ2-7; clone size: .; CDR3 length: 15; D gene: TRBD2; V gene: TRBV20-1; CDR3 protein: CSARTTSGFDYEQYF; CDR3 DNA: TGCAGTGCTAGAACGACTAGCGGGTTCGATTACGAGCAGTACTTC
J gene: TRBJ1-2; clone size: few; CDR3 length: 14; D gene: TRBD1; V gene: TRBV5-1; CDR3 protein: CASSGTGGNYGYTF; CDR3 DNA: TGTGCCAGCAGTGGGACAGGGGGTAACTATGGCTACACCTTC
J gene: TRBJ1-2; clone size: .; CDR3 length: 13; D gene: .; V gene: TRBV12-3/TRBV12-4; CDR3 protein: CAGSFEGRTGYTF; CDR3 DNA: TGTGCCGGCAGTTTCGAGGGGCGGACAGGCTACACCTTC
J gene: TRBJ2-1; clone size: few; CDR3 length: 14; D gene: TRBD2; V gene: TRBV27; CDR3 protein: CASSFAGGENEQFF; CDR3 DNA: TGTGCCAGCAGTTTTGCGGGAGGCGAGAATGAGCAGTTCTTC
J gene: TRBJ2-3; clone size: few; CDR3 length: 15; D gene: TRBD1; V gene: TRBV28; CDR3 protein: CASRGQGPSTDTQYF; CDR3 DNA: TGTGCCAGCAGAGGACAGGGACCTAGCACAGATACGCAGTATTTT
J gene: TRBJ1-1; clone size: few; CDR3 length: 14; D gene: TRBD1; V gene: TRBV2; CDR3 protein: CARDRDRAGTEAFF; CDR3 DNA: TGTGCCAGAGACCGGGACAGGGCTGGTACTGAAGCTTTCTTT
J gene: TRBJ1-1; clone size: .; CDR3 length: 17; D gene: TRBD1; V gene: TRBV25-1; CDR3 protein: CASSAGDRGLVNTEAFF; CDR3 DNA: TGTGCCAGCAGTGCGGGGGACAGGGGGCTGGTGAACACTGAAGCTTTCTTT
J gene: TRBJ2-1; clone size: many; CDR3 length: 13; D gene: .; V gene: TRBV5-1; CDR3 protein: CASSREDYHEQFF; CDR3 DNA: TGCGCCAGCAGCCGCGAGGACTACCATGAGCAGTTCTTC
J gene: TRBJ2-7; clone size: .; CDR3 length: 13; D gene: .; V gene: TRBV29-1; CDR3 protein: CSVDSGGGSEQYF; CDR3 DNA: TGCAGCGTTGACTCCGGAGGAGGTAGCGAGCAGTACTTC
J gene: TRBJ2-7; clone size: few; CDR3 length: 15; D gene: TRBD2; V gene: TRBV4-3; CDR3 protein: CASSQGSLAGDEQYF; CDR3 DNA: TGCGCCAGCAGCCAAGGGTCCCTAGCGGGAGACGAGCAGTACTTC
J gene: TRBJ2-6; clone size: .; CDR3 length: 18; D gene: TRBD2; V gene: TRBV27; CDR3 protein: CASSPLSGRTSGANVLTF; CDR3 DNA: TGTGCCAGCAGTCCATTGTCCGGGAGGACTTCTGGGGCCAACGTCCTGACTTTC
J gene: TRBJ2-1; clone size: few; CDR3 length: 13; D gene: TRBD2; V gene: TRBV29-1; CDR3 protein: CSGTGTSINEQFF; CDR3 DNA: TGCAGCGGTACCGGGACTAGCATCAATGAGCAGTTCTTC
J gene: TRBJ1-1; clone size: .; CDR3 length: 16; D gene: .; V gene: TRBV10-3; CDR3 protein: CAISRSGIEGSTEAFF; CDR3 DNA: TGTGCCATCAGTCGATCCGGAATCGAGGGGAGTACTGAAGCTTTCTTT
J gene: TRBJ1-4; clone size: .; CDR3 length: 13; D gene: .; V gene: TRBV7-6; CDR3 protein: CASSPRANEKLFF; CDR3 DNA: TGTGCCAGCAGCCCCAGGGCAAATGAAAAACTGTTTTTT
J gene: TRBJ2-4; clone size: few; CDR3 length: 18; D gene: TRBD2; V gene: TRBV7-6; CDR3 protein: CASRDGTSTFIAKNIQYF; CDR3 DNA: TGTGCCAGCAGAGACGGGACTAGTACCTTTATAGCCAAAAACATTCAGTACTTC
J gene: TRBJ2-1; clone size: .; CDR3 length: 15; D gene: .; V gene: TRBV27; CDR3 protein: CASSLFGPKGNEQFF; CDR3 DNA: TGTGCCAGCAGTTTATTTGGACCAAAGGGGAATGAGCAGTTCTTC
J gene: TRBJ2-7; clone size: few; CDR3 length: 14; D gene: TRBD2; V gene: TRBV11-1; CDR3 protein: CASSPLAGPYEQYF; CDR3 DNA: TGTGCCAGCAGCCCACTAGCGGGACCCTACGAGCAGTACTTC
J gene: TRBJ1-2; clone size: .; CDR3 length: 14; D gene: .; V gene: TRBV3-1; CDR3 protein: CASSQGPRLYGYTF; CDR3 DNA: TGTGCCAGCAGCCAAGGCCCCCGACTGTATGGCTACACCTTC
J gene: TRBJ1-1; clone size: .; CDR3 length: 16; D gene: .; V gene: TRBV5-1; CDR3 protein: CASSSDGGGVNTEAFF; CDR3 DNA: TGCGCCAGCAGCTCCGATGGGGGGGGCGTGAACACTGAAGCTTTCTTT
J gene: TRBJ2-1; clone size: .; CDR3 length: 13; D gene: TRBD2; V gene: TRBV28; CDR3 protein: CASRTGLAGQQFF; CDR3 DNA: TGTGCCAGCAGGACGGGACTAGCGGGACAGCAGTTCTTC
J gene: TRBJ2-5; clone size: .; CDR3 length: 17; D gene: .; V gene: TRBV14; CDR3 protein: CASSQVRTARGKETQYF; CDR3 DNA: TGTGCCAGCAGCCAAGTACGAACTGCCAGGGGTAAAGAGACCCAGTACTTC
J gene: TRBJ1-5; clone size: few; CDR3 length: 16; D gene: TRBD1; V gene: TRBV7-2; CDR3 protein: CASSLEAGGINQPQHF; CDR3 DNA: TGTGCCAGCAGCTTAGAGGCAGGGGGCATCAATCAGCCCCAGCATTTT
J gene: TRBJ1-4; clone size: .; CDR3 length: 13; D gene: .; V gene: TRBV6-6; CDR3 protein: CASSWSHLEKLFF; CDR3 DNA: TGTGCCAGCAGTTGGAGCCATCTCGAAAAACTGTTTTTT
J gene: TRBJ2-3; clone size: .; CDR3 length: 16; D gene: .; V gene: TRBV20-1; CDR3 protein: CSARTSRGGTTDTQYF; CDR3 DNA: TGCAGTGCTAGAACTTCAAGGGGCGGGACTACAGATACGCAGTATTTT
J gene: TRBJ2-3; clone size: few; CDR3 length: 14; D gene: TRBD1; V gene: TRBV20-1; CDR3 protein: CSATDRGGTDTQYF; CDR3 DNA: TGCAGTGCTACAGACAGGGGCGGCACAGATACGCAGTATTTT
J gene: TRBJ2-5; clone size: few; CDR3 length: 14; D gene: TRBD1; V gene: TRBV15; CDR3 protein: CATSRWGQQETQYF; CDR3 DNA: TGTGCCACCAGCCGATGGGGACAGCAAGAGACCCAGTACTTC
J gene: TRBJ1-1; clone size: .; CDR3 length: 12; D gene: .; V gene: TRBV6-5; CDR3 protein: CASRGRDTEAFF; CDR3 DNA: TGTGCCAGCAGGGGCAGGGACACTGAAGCTTTCTTT
J gene: TRBJ2-7; clone size: many; CDR3 length: 12; D gene: TRBD1; V gene: TRBV20-1; CDR3 protein: CSVDRGLDEQYF; CDR3 DNA: TGCAGTGTCGACAGGGGGCTGGACGAGCAGTACTTC
J gene: TRBJ1-2; clone size: .; CDR3 length: 12; D gene: .; V gene: TRBV20-1; CDR3 protein: CSARESNYGYTF; CDR3 DNA: TGCAGTGCTAGGGAGTCTAACTATGGCTACACCTTC
J gene: TRBJ2-1; clone size: few; CDR3 length: 16; D gene: .; V gene: TRBV20-1; CDR3 protein: CSAKPLAPYSYNEQFF; CDR3 DNA: TGCAGTGCTAAACCCCTAGCGCCCTACTCCTACAATGAGCAGTTCTTC
J gene: TRBJ2-3; clone size: .; CDR3 length: 13; D gene: .; V gene: TRBV28; CDR3 protein: CASRLRSPDTQYF; CDR3 DNA: TGTGCCAGCCGCCTCAGGAGTCCAGATACGCAGTATTTT
J gene: TRBJ1-3; clone size: few; CDR3 length: 16; D gene: .; V gene: TRBV20-1; CDR3 protein: CSARAGVQGAGNTIYF; CDR3 DNA: TGCAGTGCTAGAGCGGGGGTACAGGGTGCTGGAAACACCATATATTTT
J gene: TRBJ1-2; clone size: few; CDR3 length: 17; D gene: TRBD1; V gene: TRBV10-3; CDR3 protein: CAISDRDRVGANYGYTF; CDR3 DNA: TGTGCCATCAGTGACCGGGACAGGGTAGGAGCTAACTATGGCTACACCTTC
J gene: TRBJ2-6; clone size: few; CDR3 length: 18; D gene: TRBD2; V gene: TRBV7-3; CDR3 protein: CASSLSPSGSSGANVLTF; CDR3 DNA: TGTGCCAGCAGCTTATCCCCTAGCGGGAGCTCTGGGGCCAACGTCCTGACTTTC
J gene: TRBJ2-5; clone size: .; CDR3 length: 13; D gene: TRBD1; V gene: TRBV10-3; CDR3 protein: CAISPQGRETQYF; CDR3 DNA: TGTGCCATCAGTCCACAGGGGCGGGAGACCCAGTACTTC
J gene: TRBJ2-3; clone size: few; CDR3 length: 16; D gene: TRBD2; V gene: TRBV10-3; CDR3 protein: CAISEIAGGPTDTQYF; CDR3 DNA: TGTGCCATCAGCGAGATAGCGGGAGGGCCGACAGATACGCAGTATTTT
J gene: TRBJ2-5; clone size: few; CDR3 length: 11; D gene: TRBD1; V gene: TRBV29-1; CDR3 protein: CSVEWGQAQYF; CDR3 DNA: TGCAGCGTTGAGTGGGGACAGGCCCAGTACTTC